The sequence of this TCR beta chain was determined in a study of OX40 agonist ivuxolimab in advanced cancers. Study-wide findings and caveats: Relative to CD4+, CD8+ T cells held more expanded clones on average.

Clones were read by immunoSEQ multiplex PCR, and TCRdb kept only the in-frame ones, dropping some. The table has 80,000 to 90,000 clones, under 90% seen once. The CDR3 extends over 13 amino acids. With 0 bases removed from V and 8 bases from J, the gap between germline ends came to 10 bases. Germline V gene data show CDR1 as SGHDN and CDR2 as FVKESK. As regards this clone: No antigen is known for it.

The source is an adult with an advanced solid tumor such as melanoma, head and neck, liver or kidney cancer. The chain employs TRBV14 and TRBJ1-2, with unresolved D. This sample comprised CD4+ or CD8+ T cells sorted from blood, obtained in a trial of the OX40 agonist ivuxolimab. DNA of the CDR3: TGTGCCAGCAGCCAAGATTATGTGGGCGGCTACACCTTC. Translating gives CASSQDYVGGYTF.